The 30 T cell receptor beta chains listed next were all sequenced from one sample in a study of CD8+ T cells in alopecia areata. Reverse transcribed after extraction, RNA yielded cDNA as the sequencing template. Sequencing used immunoSEQ multiplex PCR; TCRdb keeps in-frame clones, though not all of them. In the table there are roughly 150,000 clones, about 50% of which are singletons. The sample here was CD8+ T cells sorted from blood, taken at week 0. These receptors were obtained from a human donor with alopecia areata.

This chain uses TRBV30 with TRBJ1-2; 12 positions match TRBD1. The CDR3 length is 13 residues. Germline CDR1 is GTSNPN and CDR2 is SVGIG (reference sequence). Trimming took 8 bases from V and 8 from J; bases not matched to a gene: 9. The CDR3, as DNA: TGTGCCACAGGGGGACAGGGGGCAAAAGGCTACACCTTC. Its protein is CATGGQGAKGYTF.

Written as DNA, the CDR3 is TGCAGCGTTGAGGGTAGGGAGTCAGGGGATGCCATCTATGGCTACACCTTC. Residues: CSVEGRESGDAIYGYTF. The V and J genes are TRBV29-1 and TRBJ1-2, with D maybe TRBD1 (6 bases). The CDR3 runs to 17 residues. Germline-derived CDR1 and CDR2 are SQVTM and ANQGSEA. V was pared by 3 bases and J by 4 bases, with 24 bases between.

The CDR3 here is CASSIRGRQGAFF. The CDR3 DNA reads TGTGCCAGTAGTATCAGGGGACGCCAGGGAGCTTTCTTT. This sequence joins TRBV19 and TRBJ1-1; TRBD1 is a possible D gene (6 bases). The CDR3 totals 13 residues. V lost 3 bases to trimming and J lost 10 bases, with 15 bases between them. Germline CDR1 LNHDA, CDR2 SQIVND (reference sequence).

This chain joins TRBV7-9 and TRBJ1-1, with D unresolved. The CDR3 is 11 residues long. With 5 bases removed from V and 1 base from J, the gap between germline ends came to 2 bases. Germline loops: CDR1 SEHNR, CDR2 FQNEAQ (reference sequence). The CDR3 DNA sequence: TGTGCCAGCAGCGGGAACACTGAAGCTTTCTTT. Protein sequence: CASSGNTEAFF.

The genes are TRBV19 and TRBJ1-1, with D perhaps TRBD1 (6 bases). CDR3 length: 13 amino acids. The germline CDR1 and CDR2 sequences are LNHDA and SQIVND (reference sequence). Trimming took off 2 bases at V and 5 bases at J, with 9 bases between the two ends. Here the CDR3 DNA reads TGTGCCAGTAGTATACTAGGGGGGACTGAAGCTTTCTTT. Protein: CASSILGGTEAFF.

A few counts support this clone. The rearrangement links TRBV7-2 to TRBJ1-6; D might be TRBD1 (5 bases). The V end lost 5 bases, the J end lost 7 bases, and 15 bases lay between the germline ends. CDR1 is SGHTA, CDR2 FQGNSA, per germline. This CDR3 is 15 amino acids long. In DNA, the CDR3 is TGTGCCAGCAGCCCTTGGGGGGAACCCAATTCACCCCTCCACTTT. Translated: CASSPWGEPNSPLHF.

This clone was observed a handful of times. Other nucleotide sequences in the sample specify the same CDR3. This chain uses TRBV30 with TRBJ1-1; D call uncertain. The CDR3 length is 12 residues. Germline V gene data show CDR1 as GTSNPN and CDR2 as SVGIG (reference sequence). V was pared by 0 bases and J by 1 base, with 3 bases between. The CDR3 region is CAWSVRNTEAFF. DNA of the CDR3: TGTGCCTGGAGTGTACGGAACACTGAAGCTTTCTTT.

This clone has more than one count but fewer than ten. The chain has TRBV9 and TRBJ2-7; 9 bases are shared with TRBD1. The V segment lost 3 bases and the J segment 5 bases; nucleotides outside the gene matches: 3. This CDR3 has 13 amino acids. The germline CDR1 and CDR2 sequences are SGDLS and YYNGEE. The CDR3: CASSGWTGDEQYF. The CDR3 region has the DNA TGTGCCAGCAGCGGGTGGACAGGGGACGAGCAGTACTTC.

The V gene is TRBV30, the J gene TRBJ2-5; 7 positions match TRBD2. Trimming cost V 3 bases and J 5 bases; bases outside gene matches: 6. Per the germline V gene, CDR1 is GTSNPN and CDR2 is SVGIG (reference sequence). The CDR3 length is 13 residues. The CDR3, as DNA: TGTGCCTGGAGAATGCGGGGGATTGAGACCCAGTACTTC. Residues: CAWRMRGIETQYF.

A few counts support this clone. The V gene is TRBV13, the J gene TRBJ2-7; possible D gene TRBD1, 6 bases. The germline V gene has CDR1 PRHDT and CDR2 FYEKMQ (reference sequence). With 4 bases removed from V and 5 bases from J, the gap between germline ends came to 12 bases. This CDR3 comprises 13 residues. CDR3 DNA: TGTGCCAGCAGCTCTCAGGGGAGAGACGAGCAGTACTTC. This gives the protein CASSSQGRDEQYF.

The chain recombines TRBV7-9 with TRBJ1-5; 10 bases align to TRBD1. Germline V CDR1 and CDR2: SEHNR, FQNEAQ (reference sequence). CDR3 length: 16 residues. Losses at the gene ends were 2 bases for V and 6 bases for J; bases not matched to a gene: 7. CDR3 sequence (DNA): TGTGCCAGCAGCTTATCCGGGACAGGGGCCGGTCAGCCCCAGCATTTT. Translated, it gives CASSLSGTGAGQPQHF.

This clone was seen only a few times. The chain couples TRBV29-1 to TRBJ2-1; tentative D call: TRBD1 (5 bases). V was shortened by 6 bases and J by 2 bases, with 8 bases between the two germline ends. This CDR3 comprises 12 residues. Germline CDR1 reads SQVTM; CDR2 reads ANQGSEA. CDR3 protein: CSVEDTYNEQFF. The CDR3 DNA reads as TGCAGCGTCGAGGACACCTACAATGAGCAGTTCTTC.

V usage is TRBV29-1 and J usage is TRBJ1-1; D is unclear. This CDR3 is built from 11 residues. Trimming removed 1 base from V and 7 bases from J, with 7 bases in between. Germline V gene sequence: CDR1 SQVTM, CDR2 ANQGSEA. CDR3 in DNA: TGCAGCGTTGAAGCTCCGAATGAAGCTTTCTTT. Amino acids: CSVEAPNEAFF.

CDR3: CASSQDAGGVKGYGYTF. DNA of the CDR3: TGCGCCAGCAGCCAAGACGCTGGAGGGGTTAAGGGCTATGGCTACACCTTC. J is TRBJ1-2 and V is TRBV4-3, with D possibly TRBD1 on 5 matching bases. This CDR3 has 17 amino acids. The ends were cut back, 0 bases at V and 4 bases at J, with 18 bases in the middle. CDR1 is LGHNA, CDR2 YSLEER, per germline.

The CDR3 coding sequence is TGTGCCAGCAGATTAAGCGATGAGCAGTTCTTC. Protein product: CASRLSDEQFF. V and J are TRBV7-9 and TRBJ2-1; unclear D gene. Germline values: CDR1 SEHNR, CDR2 FQNEAQ (reference sequence). This CDR3 is 11 amino acids long. The V and J ends lost 6 bases and 8 bases respectively, with 8 bases between them.

V is TRBV7-4 and J is TRBJ2-3; D call uncertain. This CDR3 is built from 10 residues. The ends were cut back, 3 bases at V and 7 bases at J, with 2 bases in the middle. Germline-derived CDR1 and CDR2 are SGHVT and SQSDAQ. The CDR3 DNA reads as TGTGCCAGCAGCTTTAATACGCAGTATTTT. Translating gives CASSFNTQYF.

On this clone: The same CDR3 arises from other DNA sequences in this sample as well. The chain is built from TRBV9 and TRBJ2-2, with D uncertain. This CDR3 has 12 residues. Germline lookup yields CDR1 SGDLS and CDR2 YYNGEE. V was pared by 0 bases and J by 7 bases, with 4 bases between. In nucleotides, the CDR3 is TGTGCCAGCAGCGTAGTAAACGGGGAGCTGTTTTTT. Its translation is CASSVVNGELFF. Using reference TRBV9 and TRBJ2-2 for the parts outside the CDR3, the full variable domain is DSGVTQTPKHLITATGQRVTLRCSPRSGDLSVYWYQQSLDQGLQFLIQYYNGEERAKGNILERFSAQQFPDLHSELNLSSLELGDSALYFCASSVVNGELFFGEGSRLTVL.

This clone was picked up one time. This chain links TRBV7-2 with TRBJ1-5, with D uncertain. Germline CDR1 is SGHTA and CDR2 is FQGNSA. CDR3 length: 12 amino acids. V lost 1 base, J lost 4 bases, and 2 bases lay in between. The CDR3 DNA sequence: TGTGCCAGCAGCTTAGAGAATCAGCCCCAGCATTTT. This gives the protein CASSLENQPQHF.

The chain recombines TRBV7-6 with TRBJ2-6; no clear D gene. V gave up 5 bases and J gave up 4 bases, with 6 bases separating them. Germline V gene data show CDR1 as SGHVS and CDR2 as FNYEAQ. The CDR3 totals 13 residues. CDR3 DNA: TGTGCCAGCAGCCAAGGGGGGGCCAACGTCCTGACTTTC. Protein sequence: CASSQGGANVLTF.

This clone was detected only a few times. The chain carries TRBV11-2 and TRBJ2-7, with 9 bases matching TRBD1. V gave up 3 bases and J gave up 5 bases; unmatched junction bases: 8. The CDR3 has 15 residues. Germline V gene sequence: CDR1 SGHAT, CDR2 FQNNGV. The CDR3 is CASSFGGQGAHEQYF. CDR3 nucleotides: TGTGCCAGCAGCTTCGGGGGACAGGGTGCCCACGAGCAGTACTTC.

This chain joins TRBV5-6 and TRBJ2-4; 7 bases fit TRBD1. The V segment lost 1 base and the J segment 5 bases; nucleotides outside the gene matches: 3. The germline gives CDR1 SGHDT, CDR2 YYEEEE. CDR3 size: 14 residues. CDR3 residues: CASSLRDRENIQYF. The CDR3 DNA reads as TGTGCCAGCAGCTTGAGGGACAGAGAAAACATTCAGTACTTC.

The J gene is TRBJ2-7, the V gene TRBV9; D is possibly TRBD1 (6 bases). Germline CDR1 reads SGDLS; CDR2 reads YYNGEE. The V end was cut by 4 bases, the J end by 5 bases, with 16 bases between. CDR3 length equals 14 residues. The CDR3 DNA reads as TGTGCCAGCAGCCGAAAGGGGGAACGGGACGAGCAGTACTTC. It encodes CASSRKGERDEQYF.

This clone is a singleton in its sample. V gene TRBV7-9 combines with J gene TRBJ2-7, with 7 bases identical to TRBD1. V shed 1 base, J shed 2 bases, and the junction held 2 bases outside the gene matches. The CDR3 is 14 amino acids. Germline CDR1 and CDR2: SEHNR and FQNEAQ (reference sequence). The CDR3 sequence is CASSLEGQPYEQYF. The CDR3 DNA follows: TGTGCCAGCAGCTTAGAGGGACAGCCCTACGAGCAGTACTTC. Together with reference TRBV7-9 and TRBJ2-7, the CDR3 gives the full variable domain: DTGVSQNPRHKITKRGQNVTFRCDPISEHNRLYWYRQTLGQGPEFLTYFQNEAQLEKSRLLSDRFSAERPKGSFSTLEIQRTEQGDSAMYLCASSLEGQPYEQYFGPGTRLTVT.

V and J are TRBV5-6 and TRBJ2-2; D perhaps matches TRBD2 (5 bases). The CDR3 is made up of 17 amino acids. Trimming stripped 4 bases from V and 3 bases from J, with 19 bases between. Germline CDR1 and CDR2: SGHDT and YYEEEE. CDR3 protein: CASSQIFGEVYTGELFF. The CDR3 nucleotides read TGTGCCAGCAGCCAAATTTTCGGGGAAGTGTACACCGGGGAGCTGTTTTTT.

This clone came up a few times. The chain carries TRBV2 and TRBJ2-7, with 8 bases matching TRBD1. The germline V gene has CDR1 SNHLY and CDR2 FYNNEI. The V gene end was trimmed by 1 base and the J gene end by 1 base; junction bases not matched to a gene: 3. The CDR3 loop spans 15 amino acids. The CDR3 loop is CASSEVQGESYEQYF. The CDR3 bases are TGTGCCAGCAGTGAAGTACAGGGGGAGTCCTACGAGCAGTACTTC.

Regarding this clone: A read error may produce the germline difference seen at one junction end. This chain connects TRBV25-1 to TRBJ2-3; possible D gene TRBD1, 6 bases. The CDR3 is made up of 13 amino acids. Looked up from germline, CDR1 is MGHDK and CDR2 is SYGVNS. CDR3 sequence: CASSEGMAGARLF. DNA for the CDR3: TGTGCCAGCAGTGAAGGCATGGCAGGGGCAAGGTTATTT.

Only a few counts were recorded for this clone. The CDR3 DNA is TGTGCCAGTAGTATATCCGGGAGGACTGAAGCTTTCTTT. Protein: CASSISGRTEAFF. V gene TRBV19 combines with J gene TRBJ1-1; D remains ambiguous. The V end was cut by 2 bases, the J end by 5 bases, with 9 bases between. The CDR3 consists of 13 residues. CDR1 and CDR2 from the germline V gene are LNHDA and SQIVND (reference sequence). The full variable domain, rest sourced from reference TRBV19 and TRBJ1-1, is DGGITQSPKYLFRKEGQNVTLSCEQNLNHDAMYWYRQDPGQGLRLIYYSQIVNDFQKGDIAEGYSVSREKKESFPLTVTSAQKNPTAFYLCASSISGRTEAFFGQGTRLTVV.

The chain joins TRBV7-9 to TRBJ2-7; D gene ambiguous. V lost 5 bases and J 5 bases, leaving 13 bases between the germline ends. This CDR3 spans 13 amino acids. Germline V lookup: CDR1 SEHNR, CDR2 FQNEAQ (reference sequence). CDR3 coding DNA: TGTGCCAGCAGCCAAAATCTCGAAGACGAGCAGTACTTC. Translated, it gives CASSQNLEDEQYF.

The rearrangement links TRBV29-1 to TRBJ1-2; D gene unclear. The ends were cut back, 5 bases at V and 6 bases at J, with 7 bases in the middle. The CDR3 contains 10 residues. CDR1 is SQVTM, CDR2 ANQGSEA, per germline. This CDR3 reads CSVFEDGYTF. The CDR3 coding sequence is TGCAGCGTTTTTGAGGATGGCTACACCTTC.

J is TRBJ1-2 and V is TRBV13, with TRBD1 identical over 9 bases. The CDR3 totals 14 residues. After removal of 2 bases from V and 4 bases from J, the junction contained 2 bases not matched to a gene. Per germline, CDR1 PRHDT and CDR2 FYEKMQ (reference sequence). CDR3 in DNA: TGTGCCAGCAGCTTAAGGGACAGGGCCTATGGCTACACCTTC. It translates to CASSLRDRAYGYTF.